This is a list of T cell receptor beta chains from one sample in a study of blood T cell repertoires in COVID-19. Sequenced by immunoSEQ multiplex PCR; TCRdb stores in-frame clones only, minus some. The table lists 250,000 or so clones, around 86% of them singletons. Sequencing was carried out using peripheral blood. The receptors shown here come from a woman aged 40 to 49 who had recovered from COVID-19. Both conserved end residues are part of each CDR3. The D gene is left open where the match is weak. A clone size is listed for some rows: how often the clone was seen (once, few, many), or a class if it is expanded.

V gene: TRBV6-5
D gene: NA
clone size: NA
J gene: TRBJ1-5
CDR3 DNA: TGTGCCAGCAGCCCGGGGGGGGGAGGTGCTCAGCCCCAGCATTTT
CDR3 protein: CASSPGGGGAQPQHF

V gene: TRBV9
D gene: NA
clone size: once
J gene: TRBJ1-4
CDR3 DNA: TGTGCCAGCAGCGTAGCTATGAGTCTTAATGAAAAACTGTTTTTT
CDR3 protein: CASSVAMSLNEKLFF

V gene: TRBV5-1
D gene: NA
clone size: NA
J gene: TRBJ1-5
CDR3 DNA: TGCGCCAGCAGCTTGGGGGGGCTGGGGCAGCCCCAGCATTTT
CDR3 protein: CASSLGGLGQPQHF

V gene: TRBV11-1
D gene: NA
clone size: NA
J gene: TRBJ2-7
CDR3 DNA: TGTGCCAGCAGCTTAGGAGGGCCACTAACCTACGAGCAGTACTTC
CDR3 protein: CASSLGGPLTYEQYF

V gene: TRBV7-3
D gene: TRBD1
clone size: NA
J gene: TRBJ1-1
CDR3 DNA: TGTGCCAGCAGCCGACAGGGGAGGACTGAAGCTTTCTTT
CDR3 protein: CASSRQGRTEAFF

V gene: TRBV7-2
D gene: TRBD1
clone size: NA
J gene: TRBJ1-1
CDR3 DNA: TGTGCCAGCAGCGCCTCAGGGGGTGAAGCTTTCTTT
CDR3 protein: CASSASGGEAFF

V gene: TRBV12-3/TRBV12-4
D gene: NA
clone size: NA
J gene: TRBJ1-4
CDR3 DNA: TGTGCCAGCAGTTTAATTGACAGAGAAAACCTGTTTTTT
CDR3 protein: CASSLIDRENLFF

V gene: TRBV18
D gene: NA
clone size: NA
J gene: TRBJ2-7
CDR3 DNA: TGTGCCAGCTCACCACGCGGCAGGGACTCCTACGAGCAGTACTTC
CDR3 protein: CASSPRGRDSYEQYF

V gene: TRBV5-1
D gene: TRBD1
clone size: NA
J gene: TRBJ2-1
CDR3 DNA: TGCGCCAGCAGCCCGGGACAGGGGCAGTACAATGAGCAGTTCTTC
CDR3 protein: CASSPGQGQYNEQFF

V gene: TRBV2
D gene: TRBD2
clone size: NA
J gene: TRBJ2-5
CDR3 DNA: TGTGCCAGCAGTTATAGCGGGGGGGCCGAAGAGACCCAGTACTTC
CDR3 protein: CASSYSGGAEETQYF

V gene: TRBV9
D gene: TRBD2
clone size: NA
J gene: TRBJ2-3
CDR3 DNA: TGTGCCAGCAGCCCTAGCGGGCCCCCCAGGTCAGATACGCAGTATTTT
CDR3 protein: CASSPSGPPRSDTQYF

V gene: TRBV6-2/TRBV6-3
D gene: NA
clone size: NA
J gene: TRBJ1-1
CDR3 DNA: TGTGCCAGCAGTCTGGGAGGCATCGGGAACACTGAAGCTTTCTTT
CDR3 protein: CASSLGGIGNTEAFF

V gene: TRBV19
D gene: TRBD1
clone size: few
J gene: TRBJ1-3
CDR3 DNA: TGTGCCAGTAGTACCCGGACAGGGGGGAACACCATATATTTT
CDR3 protein: CASSTRTGGNTIYF

V gene: TRBV19
D gene: NA
clone size: NA
J gene: TRBJ1-1
CDR3 DNA: TGTGCCAGTAGTCCCCAGGGCAACACTGAAGCTTTCTTT
CDR3 protein: CASSPQGNTEAFF

V gene: TRBV11-2
D gene: NA
clone size: NA
J gene: TRBJ1-2
CDR3 DNA: TGTGCCAGCAGCTTAGTGGCCGGCTACACCTTC
CDR3 protein: CASSLVAGYTF

V gene: TRBV5-5
D gene: NA
clone size: NA
J gene: TRBJ1-6
CDR3 DNA: TGTGCCAGCAGTTCTTACAGGGAAGCTTCACCCCTCCACTTT
CDR3 protein: CASSSYREASPLHF

V gene: TRBV6-5
D gene: TRBD1
clone size: once
J gene: TRBJ1-2
CDR3 DNA: TGTGCCAGCAGCCGCCCAGGGGGCGATCACTATGGCTACACCTTC
CDR3 protein: CASSRPGGDHYGYTF

V gene: TRBV30
D gene: TRBD1
clone size: NA
J gene: TRBJ1-5
CDR3 DNA: TGTGCCTGGAGAGGGTTGGGGACAGGGCCAAATCAGCCCCAGCATTTT
CDR3 protein: CAWRGLGTGPNQPQHF

V gene: TRBV5-1
D gene: TRBD1
clone size: NA
J gene: TRBJ2-7
CDR3 DNA: TGCGCCAGCAGCCACCCTGACAGGGACTCCTACGAGCAGTACTTC
CDR3 protein: CASSHPDRDSYEQYF

V gene: TRBV18
D gene: TRBD1
clone size: NA
J gene: TRBJ2-7
CDR3 DNA: TGTGCCAGCTCACCCACTACAGGGGGCGAGCAGTACTTC
CDR3 protein: CASSPTTGGEQYF

V gene: TRBV5-5
D gene: NA
clone size: NA
J gene: TRBJ1-2
CDR3 DNA: TGTGCCAGCAGCTGGACAACTAACTATGGCTACACCTTC
CDR3 protein: CASSWTTNYGYTF

V gene: TRBV19
D gene: NA
clone size: NA
J gene: TRBJ1-2
CDR3 DNA: TGTGCCATACAAGACGCGGCGAACTATGGCTACACCTTC
CDR3 protein: CAIQDAANYGYTF

V gene: TRBV27
D gene: NA
clone size: NA
J gene: TRBJ2-7
CDR3 DNA: TGTGCCAGCAGTCCGGTGTTTCGGGACGAGCAGTACTTC
CDR3 protein: CASSPVFRDEQYF

V gene: TRBV11-2
D gene: TRBD2
clone size: NA
J gene: TRBJ2-7
CDR3 DNA: TGTGCCAGCAGCCCATCCCCGGGGGGATACGAGCAGTACTTC
CDR3 protein: CASSPSPGGYEQYF

V gene: TRBV12-3/TRBV12-4
D gene: NA
clone size: NA
J gene: TRBJ1-1
CDR3 DNA: TGTGCCAGCAGTTTTAGCGAAGTTACTGAAGCTTTCTTT
CDR3 protein: CASSFSEVTEAFF

V gene: TRBV6-5
D gene: TRBD1
clone size: once
J gene: TRBJ1-5
CDR3 DNA: TGTGCCAGCAGTTTCGACAGGGGCTCAAATCAGCCCCAGCATTTT
CDR3 protein: CASSFDRGSNQPQHF

V gene: TRBV2
D gene: TRBD1
clone size: NA
J gene: TRBJ2-2
CDR3 DNA: TGTGCCACTGGCCGGGACAGGGGGAACACCGGGGAGCTGTTTTTT
CDR3 protein: CATGRDRGNTGELFF

V gene: TRBV11-2
D gene: NA
clone size: once
J gene: TRBJ1-5
CDR3 DNA: TGTGCCAGATCCAGGTGGGCAAGGGACTATAGCAATCAGCCCCAGCATTTT
CDR3 protein: CARSRWARDYSNQPQHF

V gene: TRBV10-3
D gene: TRBD2
clone size: few
J gene: TRBJ2-7
CDR3 DNA: TGTGCCATCACTTCGGGACTATTCTCCTACGAGCAGTACTTC
CDR3 protein: CAITSGLFSYEQYF

V gene: TRBV5-1
D gene: TRBD1
clone size: NA
J gene: TRBJ1-6
CDR3 DNA: TGCGCCAGCAGCCTGCAGGGGGCTTATTCACCCCTCCACTTT
CDR3 protein: CASSLQGAYSPLHF

V gene: TRBV2
D gene: NA
clone size: NA
J gene: TRBJ2-7
CDR3 DNA: TGTGCCAGCAGCGTTTCATACAGGGATCCGCAGGAAAACTCCTACGAGCAGTACTTC
CDR3 protein: CASSVSYRDPQENSYEQYF

V gene: TRBV30
D gene: TRBD2
clone size: once
J gene: TRBJ2-2
CDR3 DNA: TGTGCCTGGAGTCCCTGGCGGACTAGCGGGGGGGCCTCGAACACCGGGGAGCTGTTTTTT
CDR3 protein: CAWSPWRTSGGASNTGELFF

V gene: TRBV19
D gene: TRBD2
clone size: NA
J gene: TRBJ2-1
CDR3 DNA: TGTGCCAGTACCCCTTCCGTCAGCGGGGTATACAATGAGCAGTTCTTC
CDR3 protein: CASTPSVSGVYNEQFF

V gene: TRBV7-2
D gene: NA
clone size: NA
J gene: TRBJ2-2
CDR3 DNA: TGTGCCAGCAGCCAACAGGGCGCGTCGCTCGCCGGGGAGCTGTTTTTT
CDR3 protein: CASSQQGASLAGELFF

V gene: TRBV18
D gene: NA
clone size: NA
J gene: TRBJ2-5
CDR3 DNA: TGTGCCAGCTCACCACGGGTAGGAGGCGGAGAGACCCAGTACTTC
CDR3 protein: CASSPRVGGGETQYF

V gene: TRBV7-6
D gene: NA
clone size: NA
J gene: TRBJ1-1
CDR3 DNA: TGTGCCAGCAGCTACACAGTGAACACTGAAGCTTTCTTT
CDR3 protein: CASSYTVNTEAFF

V gene: TRBV2
D gene: TRBD1
clone size: NA
J gene: TRBJ2-3
CDR3 DNA: TGTGCCAGCAGCGGGGACAGAGTCACAGATACGCAGTATTTT
CDR3 protein: CASSGDRVTDTQYF